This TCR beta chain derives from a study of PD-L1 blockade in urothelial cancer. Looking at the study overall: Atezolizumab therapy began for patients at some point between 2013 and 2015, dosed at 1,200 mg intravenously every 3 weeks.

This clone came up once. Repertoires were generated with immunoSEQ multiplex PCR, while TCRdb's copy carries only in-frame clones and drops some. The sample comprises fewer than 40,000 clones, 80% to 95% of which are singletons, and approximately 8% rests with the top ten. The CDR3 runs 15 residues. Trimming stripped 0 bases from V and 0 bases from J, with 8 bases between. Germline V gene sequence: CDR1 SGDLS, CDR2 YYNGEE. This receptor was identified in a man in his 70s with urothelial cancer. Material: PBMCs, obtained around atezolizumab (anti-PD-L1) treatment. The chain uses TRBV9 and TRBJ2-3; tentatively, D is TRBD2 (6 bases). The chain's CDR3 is CASSVVSGSTDTQYF. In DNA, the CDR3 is TGTGCCAGCAGCGTAGTCAGCGGGAGCACAGATACGCAGTATTTT.